This T cell receptor (beta chain) was found in a study of cytomegalovirus exposure and HLA in healthy donors. The CDR3 is 16 amino acids. Germline V lookup: CDR1 MNHNS, CDR2 SASEGT. Germline trimming cut 1 base from V and 6 bases from J; bases unmatched to any gene: 8. The donors (healthy individuals) were bone marrow donors. General observations from the study: Most of the CMV-associated TCR beta chains (in a later analysis) appeared to be HLA-restricted. TCR beta chains numbering approximately 150 were designated cytomegalovirus-associated.

Note on this clone: The antigen remains unidentified.

In the PCR, 60 Vbeta and 13 Jbeta primers were used. Original methodology: A later analysis tallied approximately 87 million unique TCR beta chains, approximately 10 million of them shared. The assay was immunoSEQ multiplex PCR, and TCRdb's table has in-frame clones only and misses some. The V and J calls and clone size come from that table; D and trimming were worked out from the DNA. Of about 130,000 clones listed, 83% are singletons. The receptor's source is a girl aged 2 to 10 in good health and CMV-seronegative. The V call is TRBV6-1, the J call TRBJ1-4; 7 nucleotides align to TRBD1. The sequenced material came from PBMCs. CDR3 DNA: TGTGCCAGCAGTGAAGGGGCCTGGACAGGTGATGAAAAACTGTTTTTT. Translation: CASSEGAWTGDEKLFF.